A single T cell receptor beta chain is shown here with its context. This sample was included in a study of blood T cell repertoires in COVID-19. Study-level background: The samples span acute and convalescent COVID-19 from the United States, Italy and Spain. PBMCs, B-cell-depleted T cells, or T cells were the source of the cDNA or gDNA that made up the material.

With 5 bases clipped from V and 7 bases from J, the junction kept 8 bases outside the gene matches. This CDR3 has 15 amino acids. Germline CDR1 MDHEN, CDR2 SYDVKM. Some clones are missing from TCRdb's copy, which holds only in-frame ones; the method was immunoSEQ multiplex PCR. In the table there are about 200,000 clones, around 86% of which are singletons. This rearrangement joins TRBV28 to TRBJ1-6, with 7 positions matching TRBD1. The sequence was obtained from a man in his sixties with acute or convalescent COVID-19. Sequences were obtained from peripheral blood. The CDR3 DNA follows: TGTGCCAGCAGTCGAGCCGGGACAGCGAATTCACCCCTCCACTTT. Its protein is CASSRAGTANSPLHF.